The entry below describes one TCR beta chain. In the authors' workflow: Counts of nucleated cells, estimated from reference gene primer amplification, were obtained. Sequencing used immunoSEQ multiplex PCR; TCRdb keeps in-frame clones, though not all of them. V and J calls plus clone size are reproduced from that table; the DNA served to infer D and trimming. Of 250,000 or so clones listed, 70% to 90% were seen once; the top ten hold 5.5% to 7.5%. These data belong to a study of blood T cell repertoires in COVID-19. Study-level background: Sources were T cells, B-cell-depleted T cells, or PBMCs; the material itself was cDNA or gDNA.

The V segment lost 4 bases and the J segment 5 bases; nucleotides outside the gene matches: 8. Germline assignment: CDR1 LNHDA and CDR2 SQIVND (reference sequence). The CDR3 extends over 15 amino acids. This TCR came from an older woman with active or convalescent COVID-19. The V gene is TRBV19, the J gene TRBJ2-5; 9 positions agree with TRBD1. Specimen: peripheral blood. The CDR3 nucleotides read TGTGCCAGTAGTAGCCAACAGGGGGCGTGGGAGACCCAGTACTTC. It encodes CASSSQQGAWETQYF.